The T cell receptor (beta chain) under discussion was sequenced for a study of blood T cell repertoires in COVID-19 (dated by TCRdb to the early 2020s). Study-wide context: Samples from collaborators originated in the United States, Italy and Spain and spanned both the acute and convalescent phases of COVID-19. The repertoires were released in a freely available public database meant as a resource for research on the immune response to SARS-CoV-2. Deeply sampled blood TCRbeta repertoires from subjects exposed to, actively infected with, or recovered from COVID-19 were included in the dataset. Where HLA class I and class II types were available, the types were taken from metadata supplied by the sample provider, not from assay-based typing. Samples came from the ongoing ImmuneRACE study (first 160 participants) plus 1,254 subjects from 6 global collaborators. The prospective study material was composed of cDNA or gDNA derived from T cells, B-cell-depleted T cells, or PBMCs. A de-identified subject ID, COVID-19 status, age in years and sex were almost always included in the sample metadata. General conclusions and limits of the study: The amount of clinical and demographic metadata varied by source and participant and was provided uncurated.

Comment on this clone: Its antigen remains undetermined. No much larger clone exists at a distance of one base, and base qualities are not known.

Each collaborating institution followed its own protocols to collect whole blood in K2EDTA tubes. For TCRbeta analysis, collaborator samples were shipped as frozen whole blood, as isolated PBMCs, or as DNA extracted from either sample type. The immunoSEQ Assay, a bias-controlled multiplex PCR, was used to amplify TCRbeta CDR3 regions from genomic DNA. Turning to the authors' computational methods: The number of nucleated cells in each sample was estimated by amplification of reference gene primers within the assay. To quantify the absolute abundance of each unique TCRbeta CDR3 rearrangement, sequence reads were collapsed and filtered. For each sample, productive Simpson clonality was calculated by taking the square root of Simpson's diversity index across productive rearrangements. TCRdb mirrors the immuneACCESS table, restricted to in-frame sequences. Some clones are absent from its copies; in checked studies, under half trace to an unresolved V gene, and the reason for the others is unknown. The DNA gave D and trimming, while V, J and clone size come from that table. This sample has 100,000 to 150,000 clones in its table, and around 80% of those were observed once. The ten largest account for 12% of the sample.

The origin of this receptor is a woman between 55 and 75 years old with acute or convalescent COVID-19. Sequencing used peripheral blood.

The sequenced DNA is TGTGCCAGCAGTGTACCAGACAATCAGCCCCAGCATTTT. The resulting protein is CASSVPDNQPQHF. The V and J genes are TRBV2 and TRBJ1-5, with an unclear D gene assignment. There are 13 amino acids in the CDR3, from cysteine to phenylalanine inclusive. The kept DNA is CDR3 alone, 39 bases in frame from the first base. Sequences SNHLY (CDR1) and FYNNEI (CDR2) are obtained from the germline V gene. V sheds 4 bases and J sheds 3 bases, leaving 7 bases between their ends.